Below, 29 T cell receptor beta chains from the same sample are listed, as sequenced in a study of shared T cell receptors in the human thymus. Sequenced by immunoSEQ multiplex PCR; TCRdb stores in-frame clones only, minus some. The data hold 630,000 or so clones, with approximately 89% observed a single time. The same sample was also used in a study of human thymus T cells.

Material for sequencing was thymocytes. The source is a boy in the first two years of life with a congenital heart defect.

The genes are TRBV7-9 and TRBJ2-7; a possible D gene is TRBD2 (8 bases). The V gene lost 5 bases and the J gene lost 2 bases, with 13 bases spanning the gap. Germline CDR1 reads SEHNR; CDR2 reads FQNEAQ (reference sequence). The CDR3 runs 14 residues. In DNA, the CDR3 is TGTGCCAGCAGCCGGGAGGGGACAGCCTACGAGCAGTACTTC. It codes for CASSREGTAYEQYF. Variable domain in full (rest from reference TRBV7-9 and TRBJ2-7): DTGVSQNPRHKITKRGQNVTFRCDPISEHNRLYWYRQTLGQGPEFLTYFQNEAQLEKSRLLSDRFSAERPKGSFSTLEIQRTEQGDSAMYLCASSREGTAYEQYFGPGTRLTVT.

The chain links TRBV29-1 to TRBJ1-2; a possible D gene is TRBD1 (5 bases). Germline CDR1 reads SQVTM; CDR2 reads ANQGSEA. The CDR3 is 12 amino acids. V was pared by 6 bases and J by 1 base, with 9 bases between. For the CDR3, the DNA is TGCAGCGTCCAGGGACTTAACTATGGCTACACCTTC. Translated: CSVQGLNYGYTF.

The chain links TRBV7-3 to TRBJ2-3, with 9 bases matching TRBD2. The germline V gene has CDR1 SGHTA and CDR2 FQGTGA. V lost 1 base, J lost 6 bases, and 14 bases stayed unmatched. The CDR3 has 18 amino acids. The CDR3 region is CASSLNPPGLAGRDTQYF. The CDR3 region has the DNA TGTGCCAGCAGCTTAAACCCCCCCGGGCTAGCGGGGCGTGATACGCAGTATTTT.

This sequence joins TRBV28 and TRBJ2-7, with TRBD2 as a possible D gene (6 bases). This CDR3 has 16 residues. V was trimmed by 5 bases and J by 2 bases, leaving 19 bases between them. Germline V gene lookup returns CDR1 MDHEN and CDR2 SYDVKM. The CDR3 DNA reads TGTGCCAGCAGTCTCTACGGGGGACCCCCAGCCTACGAGCAGTACTTC. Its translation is CASSLYGGPPAYEQYF.

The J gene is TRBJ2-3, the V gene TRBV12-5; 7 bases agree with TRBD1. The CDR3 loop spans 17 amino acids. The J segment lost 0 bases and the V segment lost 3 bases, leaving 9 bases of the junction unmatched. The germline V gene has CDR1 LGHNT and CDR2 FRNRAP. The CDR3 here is CASGLGDRSTSTDTQYF. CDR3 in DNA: TGTGCTAGTGGTTTAGGGGACAGAAGCACTAGCACAGATACGCAGTATTTT.

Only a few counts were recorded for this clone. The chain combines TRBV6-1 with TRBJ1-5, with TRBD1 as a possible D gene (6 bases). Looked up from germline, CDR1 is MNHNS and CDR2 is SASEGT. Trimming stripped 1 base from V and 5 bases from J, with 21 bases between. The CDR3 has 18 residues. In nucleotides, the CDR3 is TGTGCCAGCAGTGAAGATCCCACCAGTAGGGGGAGGGATCAGCCCCAGCATTTT. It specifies CASSEDPTSRGRDQPQHF.

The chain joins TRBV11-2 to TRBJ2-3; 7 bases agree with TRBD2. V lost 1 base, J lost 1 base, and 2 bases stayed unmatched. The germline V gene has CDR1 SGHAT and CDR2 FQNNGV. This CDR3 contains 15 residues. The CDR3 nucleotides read TGTGCCAGCAGCTTAGTTGGGGGGGGCACAGATACGCAGTATTTT. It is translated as CASSLVGGGTDTQYF.

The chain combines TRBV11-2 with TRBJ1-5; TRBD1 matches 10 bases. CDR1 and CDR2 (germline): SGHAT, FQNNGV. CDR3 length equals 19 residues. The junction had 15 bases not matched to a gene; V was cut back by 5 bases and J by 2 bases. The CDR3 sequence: CASSPSGQGTLGGNQPQHF. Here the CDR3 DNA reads TGTGCCAGCAGCCCCTCGGGACAGGGGACCTTAGGGGGCAATCAGCCCCAGCATTTT.

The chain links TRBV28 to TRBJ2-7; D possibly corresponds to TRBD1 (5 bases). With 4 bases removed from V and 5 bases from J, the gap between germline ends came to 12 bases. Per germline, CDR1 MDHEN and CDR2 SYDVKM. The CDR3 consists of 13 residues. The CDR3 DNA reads TGTGCCAGCAGTTCGACAGTATTGGACGAGCAGTACTTC. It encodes CASSSTVLDEQYF. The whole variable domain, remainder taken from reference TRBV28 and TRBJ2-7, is DVKVTQSSRYLVKRTGEKVFLECVQDMDHENMFWYRQDPGLGLRLIYFSYDVKMKEKGDIPEGYSVSREKKERFSLILESASTNQTSMYLCASSSTVLDEQYFGPGTRLTVT.

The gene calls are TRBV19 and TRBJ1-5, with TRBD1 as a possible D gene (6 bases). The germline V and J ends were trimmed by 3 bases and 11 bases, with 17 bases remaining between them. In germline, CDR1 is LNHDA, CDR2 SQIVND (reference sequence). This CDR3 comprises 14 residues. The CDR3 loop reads CASSIGQSGMSQHF. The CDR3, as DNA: TGTGCCAGTAGTATCGGACAGTCCGGGATGTCCCAGCATTTT.

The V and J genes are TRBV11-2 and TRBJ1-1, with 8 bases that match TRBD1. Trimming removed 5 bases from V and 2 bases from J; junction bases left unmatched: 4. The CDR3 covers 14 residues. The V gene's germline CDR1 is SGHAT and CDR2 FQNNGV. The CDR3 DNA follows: TGTGCCAGCAGCATCAGGGGGCGAAACACTGAAGCTTTCTTT. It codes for CASSIRGRNTEAFF.

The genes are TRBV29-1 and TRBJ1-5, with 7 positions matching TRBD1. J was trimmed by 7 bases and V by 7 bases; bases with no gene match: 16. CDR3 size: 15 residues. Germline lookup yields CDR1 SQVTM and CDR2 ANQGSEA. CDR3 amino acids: CSGAQGNPSKQPQHF. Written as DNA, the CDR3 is TGCAGCGGGGCACAGGGGAACCCTTCGAAGCAGCCCCAGCATTTT.

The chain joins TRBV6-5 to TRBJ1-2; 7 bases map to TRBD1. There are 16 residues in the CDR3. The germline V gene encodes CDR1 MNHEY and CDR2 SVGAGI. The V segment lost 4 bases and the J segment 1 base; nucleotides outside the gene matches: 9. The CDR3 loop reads CASSSKLTGLNYGYTF. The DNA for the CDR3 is TGTGCCAGCAGTTCCAAACTGACAGGGCTTAACTATGGCTACACCTTC.

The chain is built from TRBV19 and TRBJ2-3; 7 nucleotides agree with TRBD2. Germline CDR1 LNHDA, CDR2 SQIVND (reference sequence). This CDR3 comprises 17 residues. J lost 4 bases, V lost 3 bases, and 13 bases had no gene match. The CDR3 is CASSIRGGGISADTQYF. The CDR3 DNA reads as TGTGCCAGTAGTATTCGCGGGGGAGGGATTAGCGCAGATACGCAGTATTTT.

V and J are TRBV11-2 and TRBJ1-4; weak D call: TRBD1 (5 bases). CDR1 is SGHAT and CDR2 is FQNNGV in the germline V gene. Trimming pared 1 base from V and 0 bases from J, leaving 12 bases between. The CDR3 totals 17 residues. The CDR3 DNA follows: TGTGCCAGCAGCTTAGGGACAACATATGCAACTAATGAAAAACTGTTTTTT. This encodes CASSLGTTYATNEKLFF.

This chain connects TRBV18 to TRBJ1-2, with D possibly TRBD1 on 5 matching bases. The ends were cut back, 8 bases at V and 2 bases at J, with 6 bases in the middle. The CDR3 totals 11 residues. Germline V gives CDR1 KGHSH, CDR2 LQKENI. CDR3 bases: TGTGCCAGCCGGGGGAACTATGGCTACACCTTC. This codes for CASRGNYGYTF.

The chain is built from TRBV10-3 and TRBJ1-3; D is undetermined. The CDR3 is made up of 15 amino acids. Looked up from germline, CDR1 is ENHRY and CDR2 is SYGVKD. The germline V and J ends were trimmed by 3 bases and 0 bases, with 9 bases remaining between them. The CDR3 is CAISDRSRSGNTIYF. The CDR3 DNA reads TGTGCCATCAGTGATCGTTCCCGCTCTGGAAACACCATATATTTT.

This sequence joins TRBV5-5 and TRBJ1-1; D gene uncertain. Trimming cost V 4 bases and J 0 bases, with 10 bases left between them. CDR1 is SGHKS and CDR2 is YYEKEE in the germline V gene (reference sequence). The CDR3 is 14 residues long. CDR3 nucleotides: TGTGCCAGCAGCCCCGGTCATATGAACACTGAAGCTTTCTTT. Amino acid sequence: CASSPGHMNTEAFF.

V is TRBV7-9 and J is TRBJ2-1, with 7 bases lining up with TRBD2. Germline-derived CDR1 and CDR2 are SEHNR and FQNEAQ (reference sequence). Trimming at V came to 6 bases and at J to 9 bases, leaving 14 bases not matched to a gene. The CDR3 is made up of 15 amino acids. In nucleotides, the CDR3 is TGTGCCAGCAGGGTCGGCCGGGGGGTTTCCGGTGAGCAGTTCTTC. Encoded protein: CASRVGRGVSGEQFF.

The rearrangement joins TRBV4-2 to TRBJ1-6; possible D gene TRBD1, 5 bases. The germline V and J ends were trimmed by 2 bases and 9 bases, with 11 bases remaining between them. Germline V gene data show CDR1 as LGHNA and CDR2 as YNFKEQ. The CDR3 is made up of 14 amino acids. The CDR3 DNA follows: TGTGCCAGCAGCCAATTGGGGGGAACTTCACCCCTCCACTTT. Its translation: CASSQLGGTSPLHF.

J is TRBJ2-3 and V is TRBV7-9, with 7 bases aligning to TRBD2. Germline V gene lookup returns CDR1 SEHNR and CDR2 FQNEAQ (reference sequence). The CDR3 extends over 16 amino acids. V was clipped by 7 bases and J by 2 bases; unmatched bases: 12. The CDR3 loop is CASTYGGSAFTDTQYF. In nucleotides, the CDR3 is TGTGCCAGCACTTACGGGGGGTCAGCCTTCACAGATACGCAGTATTTT. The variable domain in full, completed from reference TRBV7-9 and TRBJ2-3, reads DTGVSQNPRHKITKRGQNVTFRCDPISEHNRLYWYRQTLGQGPEFLTYFQNEAQLEKSRLLSDRFSAERPKGSFSTLEIQRTEQGDSAMYLCASTYGGSAFTDTQYFGPGTRLTVL.

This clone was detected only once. This CDR3 is CASSQSGLLKETQYF. CDR3 in DNA: TGCGCCAGCAGCCAAAGCGGGTTACTCAAAGAGACCCAGTACTTC. The chain is built from TRBV4-3 and TRBJ2-5, with a possible D match to TRBD2 (6 bases). Trimming took off 2 bases at V and 3 bases at J, with 13 bases between the two ends. The CDR3 covers 15 residues. Germline V CDR1 and CDR2: LGHNA, YSLEER.

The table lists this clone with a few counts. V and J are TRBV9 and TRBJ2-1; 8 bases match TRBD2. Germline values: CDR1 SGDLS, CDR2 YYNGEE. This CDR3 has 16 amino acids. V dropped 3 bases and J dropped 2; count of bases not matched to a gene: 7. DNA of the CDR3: TGTGCCAGCAGCGAAAGGACTAGCCCTACCTACAATGAGCAGTTCTTC. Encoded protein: CASSERTSPTYNEQFF.

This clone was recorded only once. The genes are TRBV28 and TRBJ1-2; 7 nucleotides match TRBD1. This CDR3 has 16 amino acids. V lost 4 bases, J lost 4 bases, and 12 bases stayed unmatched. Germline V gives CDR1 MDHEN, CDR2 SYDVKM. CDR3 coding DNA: TGTGCCAGCAGTTATACAGGGGCGGTAGACTTCTATGGCTACACCTTC. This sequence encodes CASSYTGAVDFYGYTF.

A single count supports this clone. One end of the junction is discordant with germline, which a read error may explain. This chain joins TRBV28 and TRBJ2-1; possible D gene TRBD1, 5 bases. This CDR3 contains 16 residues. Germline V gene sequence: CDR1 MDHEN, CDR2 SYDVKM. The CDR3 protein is CASSLSTQALLNGQFF. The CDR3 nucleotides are TGTGCCAGCAGTTTATCAACACAGGCCCTACTTAATGGGCAGTTCTTC.

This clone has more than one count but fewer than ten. The CDR3 nucleotides are TGTGCCACCAGCAGAGATCATGGTAGCTGGAACATTCAGTACTTC. Translation gives CATSRDHGSWNIQYF. This sequence joins TRBV15 and TRBJ2-4; D gene ambiguous. CDR1 and CDR2 from the germline V gene are LNHNV and YYDKDF (reference sequence). The CDR3 is 15 amino acids. V was cut by 0 bases and J by 7 bases, with 13 bases left in between.

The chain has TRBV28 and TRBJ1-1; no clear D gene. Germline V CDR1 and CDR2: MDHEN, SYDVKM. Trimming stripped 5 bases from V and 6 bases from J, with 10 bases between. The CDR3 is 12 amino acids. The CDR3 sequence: CASSLRHPEAFF. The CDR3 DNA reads TGTGCCAGCAGTCTCCGACACCCTGAAGCTTTCTTT. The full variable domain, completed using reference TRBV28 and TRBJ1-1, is DVKVTQSSRYLVKRTGEKVFLECVQDMDHENMFWYRQDPGLGLRLIYFSYDVKMKEKGDIPEGYSVSREKKERFSLILESASTNQTSMYLCASSLRHPEAFFGQGTRLTVV.

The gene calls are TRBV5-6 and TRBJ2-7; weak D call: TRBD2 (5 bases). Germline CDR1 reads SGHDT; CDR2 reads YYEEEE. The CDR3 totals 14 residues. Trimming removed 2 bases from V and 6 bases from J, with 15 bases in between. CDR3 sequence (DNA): TGTGCCAGCAGCTTAGTTGGACTCCTCTCCGAGCAGTACTTC. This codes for CASSLVGLLSEQYF.

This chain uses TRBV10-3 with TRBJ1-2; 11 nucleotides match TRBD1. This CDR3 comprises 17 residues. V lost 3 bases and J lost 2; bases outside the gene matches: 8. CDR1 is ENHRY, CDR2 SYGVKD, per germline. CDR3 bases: TGTGCCATCAGTGATCGGACAGGGGGCGCATCGAACTATGGCTACACCTTC. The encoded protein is CAISDRTGGASNYGYTF.